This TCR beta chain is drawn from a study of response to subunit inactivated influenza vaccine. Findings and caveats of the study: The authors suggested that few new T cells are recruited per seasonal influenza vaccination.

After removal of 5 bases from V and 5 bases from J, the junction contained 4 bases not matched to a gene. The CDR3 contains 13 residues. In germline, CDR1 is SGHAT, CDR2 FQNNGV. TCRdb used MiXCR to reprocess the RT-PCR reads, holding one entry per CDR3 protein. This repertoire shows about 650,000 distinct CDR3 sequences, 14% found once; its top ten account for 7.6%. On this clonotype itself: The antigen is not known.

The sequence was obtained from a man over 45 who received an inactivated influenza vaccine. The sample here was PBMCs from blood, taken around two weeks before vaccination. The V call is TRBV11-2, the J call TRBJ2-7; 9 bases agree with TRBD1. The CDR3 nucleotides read TGTGCCAGCAGCGGGGACAGGGACCACGAGCAGTACTTC. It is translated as CASSGDRDHEQYF.